Here is one T cell receptor beta chain with its context. As yet, its antigen is unknown. The junction does not match germline at one end; this may be a read error. Specified time point: newly diagnosed GD, antithyroid drugs for less than 3 months. The TCR library was made from RNA that had been extracted from PBMCs in TRIzol. Graves' disease was diagnosed by American Thyroid Association guidelines. The data were obtained in a study of regulatory T cells in long-lasting Graves disease. Study-level points and caveats: When disease was persistent, TRBV28, TRBJ1-2 and TRBJ2-5 were the favored segments.

The CDR3 spans 11 residues. In germline, CDR1 is DFQATT, CDR2 SNEGSKA (reference sequence). Arm-PCR of CDR3 regions with iRepertoire HTBI primers generated TCR beta libraries. TCRdb fed the multiplex PCR reads into MiXCR, producing one record per CDR3 protein. The repertoire includes hundreds of thousands of distinct CDR3 sequences, roughly 15% of them detected once, and 15% to 20% sits in the top ten. These same records also appear under a second study, on T cells in Graves' hyperthyroidism and ophthalmopathy.

Sequencing used peripheral blood mononuclear cells (PBMCs), obtained at new diagnosis, from a patient treated with antithyroid drugs. The TCR sequence derives from a woman between 25 and 40 years old with Graves disease. This rearrangement joins TRBV20-1 to TRBJ1-2; unclear D gene. The CDR3 region is CSARQSCGYAF. Here the CDR3 DNA reads TGCAGTGCCCGTCAGTCTTGTGGCTACGCCTTC.